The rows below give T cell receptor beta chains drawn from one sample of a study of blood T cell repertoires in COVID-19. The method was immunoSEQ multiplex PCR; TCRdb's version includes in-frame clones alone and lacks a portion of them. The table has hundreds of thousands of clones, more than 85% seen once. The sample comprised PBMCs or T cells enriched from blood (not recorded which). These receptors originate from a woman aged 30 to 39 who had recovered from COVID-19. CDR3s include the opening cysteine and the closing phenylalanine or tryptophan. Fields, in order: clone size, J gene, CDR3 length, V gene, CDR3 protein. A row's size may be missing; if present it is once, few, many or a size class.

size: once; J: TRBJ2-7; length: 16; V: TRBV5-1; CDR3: CASSPTLAGGSYEQYF
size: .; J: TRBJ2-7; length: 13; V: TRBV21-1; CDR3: CASSNGDSYEQYF
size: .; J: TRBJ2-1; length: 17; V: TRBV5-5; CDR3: CASSFRLAGEAYNEQFF
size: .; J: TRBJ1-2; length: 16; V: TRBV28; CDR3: CASSPTPLGQAYGYTF
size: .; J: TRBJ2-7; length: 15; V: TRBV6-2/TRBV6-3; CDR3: CASSYRGGGSGEQYF
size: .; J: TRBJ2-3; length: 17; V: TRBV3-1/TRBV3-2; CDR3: CASSQRLTSGGTDTQYF
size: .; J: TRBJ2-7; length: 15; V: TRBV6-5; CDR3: CASSPEGGWSYEQYF
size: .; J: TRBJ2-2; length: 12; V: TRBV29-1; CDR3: CSVARNTGELFF
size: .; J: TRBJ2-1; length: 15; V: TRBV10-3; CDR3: CAISDSGSPYNEQFF
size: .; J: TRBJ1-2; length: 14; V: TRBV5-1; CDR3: CASTLGQGAGGYTF
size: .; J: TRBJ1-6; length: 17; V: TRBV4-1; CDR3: CASSPGQGGTYNSPLHF
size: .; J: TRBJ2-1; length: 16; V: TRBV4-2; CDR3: CASSHLTSGRDNEQFF
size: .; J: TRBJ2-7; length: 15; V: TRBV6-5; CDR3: CASSYGGGLAEVQYF
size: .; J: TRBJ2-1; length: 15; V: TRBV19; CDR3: CASRQIGQGNNEQFF
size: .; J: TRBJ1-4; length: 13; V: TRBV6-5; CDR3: CASQNVQGQKLFF
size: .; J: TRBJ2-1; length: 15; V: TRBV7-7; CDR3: CASSPTTSGYNEQFF
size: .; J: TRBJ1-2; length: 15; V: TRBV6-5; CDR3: CASSYSAGEYYGYTF
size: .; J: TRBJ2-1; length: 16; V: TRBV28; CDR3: CASSSWTSGRANEQFF
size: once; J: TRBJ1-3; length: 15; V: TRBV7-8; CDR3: CASSYTGGSGNTIYF
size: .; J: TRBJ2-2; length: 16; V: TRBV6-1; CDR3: CASSERGGGISGELFF
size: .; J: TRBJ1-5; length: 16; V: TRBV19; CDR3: CASSTATVIDNQPQHF
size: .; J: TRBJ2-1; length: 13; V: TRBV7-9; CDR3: CASSLVPTGVKFF
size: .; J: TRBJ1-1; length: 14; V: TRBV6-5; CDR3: CASSPYEMNTEAFF
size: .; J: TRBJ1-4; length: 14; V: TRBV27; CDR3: CASSLGQGTEKLFF
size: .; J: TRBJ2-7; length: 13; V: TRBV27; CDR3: CASSLGGNYEQYF
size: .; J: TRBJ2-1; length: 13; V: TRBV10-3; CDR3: CAISESNGDEQFF
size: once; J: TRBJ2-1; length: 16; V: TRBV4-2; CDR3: CASSQGSLASYNEQFF
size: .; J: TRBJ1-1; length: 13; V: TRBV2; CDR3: CASRDREGTEAFF
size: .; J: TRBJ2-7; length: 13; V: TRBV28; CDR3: CASSSRPGGEQYF
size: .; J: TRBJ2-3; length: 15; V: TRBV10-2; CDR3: CASRVLVGSTDTQYF
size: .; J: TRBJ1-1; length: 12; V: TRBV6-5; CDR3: CASSGTGPEAFF
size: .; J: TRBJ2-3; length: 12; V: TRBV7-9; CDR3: CASSISTDTQYF
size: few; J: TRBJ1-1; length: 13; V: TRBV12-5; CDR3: CASGPGGGTEAFF
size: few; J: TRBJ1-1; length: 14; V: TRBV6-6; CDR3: CASSDGQGEAEAFF
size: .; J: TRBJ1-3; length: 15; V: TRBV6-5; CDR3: CASSYSQGRGNTIYF
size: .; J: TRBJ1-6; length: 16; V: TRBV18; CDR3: CASSKTGSSYNSPLHF
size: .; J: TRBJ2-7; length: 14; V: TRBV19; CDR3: CASSIGTSGYEQYF
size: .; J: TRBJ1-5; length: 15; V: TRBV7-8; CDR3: CASSRGTGVNQPQHF
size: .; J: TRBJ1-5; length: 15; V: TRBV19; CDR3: CASSIDLRGNQPQHF
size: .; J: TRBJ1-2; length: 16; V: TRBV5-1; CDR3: CASSLVPQGFNYGYTF
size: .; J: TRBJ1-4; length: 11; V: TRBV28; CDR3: CASSLARKLFF
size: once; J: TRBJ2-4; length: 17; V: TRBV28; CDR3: CASRLATGSFGGNIQYF
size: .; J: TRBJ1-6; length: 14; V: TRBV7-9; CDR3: CASSLEGQGAPLHF
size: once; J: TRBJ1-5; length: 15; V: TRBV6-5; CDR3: CASRAGTQDNQPQHF
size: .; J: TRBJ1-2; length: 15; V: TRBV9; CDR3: CASSDTGGSNYGYTF
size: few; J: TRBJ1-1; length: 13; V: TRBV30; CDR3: CAWSLLLNTEAFF